Sequencing of this TCR beta chain was carried out in a study of blood T cell repertoires in COVID-19. Study at large: The United States, Italy and Spain supplied acute and convalescent COVID-19 samples. Sources were T cells, B-cell-depleted T cells, or PBMCs; the material itself was cDNA or gDNA.

Per the original data handling: Amplifying reference gene primers gave estimates of nucleated cell counts. Libraries were prepared by immunoSEQ multiplex PCR; TCRdb keeps only in-frame clonotypes and omits some of them. V, J and clone size are taken as reported in that table, and D and trimming were inferred from the DNA itself. The sample includes 210,000 or so clones, about 85% of them seen just once. In this sample, this clone turned up once. The TCR originated in a human donor in a cohort sampled during active COVID-19. Sample: peripheral blood.

CDR3 region: CASSLPPGQETQYF. The CDR3 coding sequence is TGTGCCAGCAGTTTACCCCCGGGGCAAGAGACCCAGTACTTC. J is TRBJ2-5 and V is TRBV6-1, with D maybe TRBD2 (5 bases). Germline CDR1 is MNHNS and CDR2 is SASEGT. The V and J ends lost 5 bases and 2 bases respectively, with 12 bases between them. CDR3 length: 14 residues.